This record concerns one TCR beta chain sequence. This may stem from a read error, because a much larger clone lies one nucleotide away. The CDR3 has 13 residues. Germline V gene data show CDR1 as GTSNPN and CDR2 as SVGIG (reference sequence). These data belong to a study of regulatory T cells in long-lasting Graves disease. The time point denotes: persistent/refractory GD, antithyroid drugs over 5 years with positive TRAb. The authors made the TCR library using RNA they extracted from PBMCs. The collection involved drawing 7.5 to 9.5 milliliters of peripheral blood into EDTA tubes. Building of the TCR beta libraries involved iRepertoire HTBI primers and Arm-PCR of CDR3 regions. TCRdb called the multiplex PCR reads again in MiXCR, with one record for every CDR3 protein. The profile covers about 470,000 distinct CDR3 sequences, with roughly 21% appearing a single time and roughly 7.7% taken by the ten largest.

The clonotype was recovered from a female donor with Graves disease. The chain carries TRBV30 and TRBJ2-5; D might be TRBD1 (5 bases). The input for sequencing was peripheral blood mononuclear cells (PBMCs), taken when the disease was refractory, from a patient treated with antithyroid drugs. The CDR3 region is CAWSVGHQEAQYF. The DNA of the CDR3 is TGTGCCTGGAGTGTAGGACACCAAGAGGCCCAGTACTTC.